One sample yielded the 23 T cell receptor beta chains listed below, sequenced in a study of OX40 agonist ivuxolimab in advanced cancers. Sequencing used immunoSEQ multiplex PCR; TCRdb keeps in-frame clones, though not all of them. Of about 26,000 clones detected, more than 70% appear once; the ten largest clones hold roughly 25%. Source: CD4+ or CD8+ T cells sorted from blood, taken in a trial of the OX40 agonist ivuxolimab. These receptors were obtained from an adult with an advanced solid tumor such as melanoma, head and neck, liver or kidney cancer.

The rearrangement uses TRBV19 and TRBJ2-5, with unresolved D. The CDR3 extends over 12 amino acids. In germline, CDR1 is LNHDA, CDR2 SQIVND (reference sequence). V shed 1 base and J shed 11 bases, with 11 bases lying between them. The CDR3 bases are TGTGCCAGTAGTATAGCGCCGACGGAGCAGTACTTC. Protein: CASSIAPTEQYF.

The chain employs TRBV7-2 and TRBJ1-1; no reliable D call. Germline V gene sequence: CDR1 SGHTA, CDR2 FQGNSA. The CDR3 runs 14 residues. The V gene lost 7 bases and the J gene lost 8 bases, with 20 bases spanning the gap. CDR3 nucleotides: TGTGCCAGCACCCCGGGAGGGAGGACTTTGGAAGCTTTCTTT. Translated: CASTPGGRTLEAFF.

This rearrangement joins TRBV7-9 to TRBJ2-5; D gene uncertain. Germline assignment: CDR1 SEHNR and CDR2 FQNEAQ (reference sequence). There are 11 residues in the CDR3. Trimming took off 6 bases at V and 3 bases at J, with 5 bases between the two ends. CDR3 amino acids: CASRAEETQYF. The DNA of the CDR3 is TGTGCCAGCAGGGCGGAAGAGACCCAGTACTTC.

This chain connects TRBV9 to TRBJ2-1; D tentatively reads TRBD1 or TRBD2 (5 bases each). The CDR3 is made up of 15 amino acids. The V gene lost 0 bases and the J gene lost 6 bases, with 13 bases spanning the gap. Per the germline V gene, CDR1 is SGDLS and CDR2 is YYNGEE. Here the CDR3 reads CASSVEGTRGNEQFF. As DNA, the CDR3 is TGTGCCAGCAGCGTAGAAGGGACGAGGGGCAATGAGCAGTTCTTC.

With respect to this clone: One junction end disagrees with the germline gene, perhaps due to a read error. The chain joins TRBV5-1 to TRBJ2-7; a weak D match, TRBD2 (6 bases). This CDR3 is 14 amino acids long. CDR1 is SGHRS, CDR2 YFSETQ, per germline. Here the CDR3 DNA reads TGTGCCAGCAGCTCGGGACTCGGCTCCTACGAGCAGTACTTC. Translating gives CASSSGLGSYEQYF.

The CDR3 DNA is TGTGCCAGCAGTTACTTGGCCGGGACAGTCTCCTACGAGCAGTACTTC. Translated: CASSYLAGTVSYEQYF. The rearrangement joins TRBV6-5 to TRBJ2-7; 7 nucleotides align to TRBD1. The CDR3 length is 16 residues. Germline CDR1 MNHEY, CDR2 SVGAGI. Trimming cost V 1 base and J 0 bases; bases outside gene matches: 6.

V usage is TRBV21-1 and J usage is TRBJ2-1. TRBV21-1 is a known pseudogene. The CDR3 spans 19 residues. CDR3 coding DNA: TGTGCCAGCAGCAAAGCGCTTTTGGGGAATCACCTTTACTACAATGAGCAGTTCTTC. This translates into CASSKALLGNHLYYNEQFF.

The CDR3 coding sequence is TGTGCCAGCAGTGAAAGGGGGTACAATGAGCAGTTCTTC. It yields the protein CASSERGYNEQFF. The V gene is TRBV6-1, the J gene TRBJ2-1; a weak D match, TRBD1 (6 bases). Germline V CDR1 and CDR2: MNHNS, SASEGT. Trimming pared 2 bases from V and 4 bases from J, leaving 6 bases between. CDR3 length equals 13 residues.

This clone was counted once. The gene calls are TRBV5-1 and TRBJ2-7, with TRBD2 matching 8 bases. The CDR3 length is 16 residues. V shed 0 bases, J shed 4 bases, and the junction held 9 bases outside the gene matches. Germline loops: CDR1 SGHRS, CDR2 YFSETQ. CDR3 nucleotides: TGCGCCAGCAGCTTGGATTCGTCGGCGGGAGGTTACGAGCAGTACTTC. The encoded protein is CASSLDSSAGGYEQYF.

This chain joins TRBV2 and TRBJ2-1; TRBD2 aligns across 11 bases. This CDR3 has 16 amino acids. CDR1 is SNHLY and CDR2 is FYNNEI in the germline V gene. V shed 5 bases, J shed 0 bases, and the junction held 3 bases outside the gene matches. The CDR3 DNA reads as TGTGCCAGCAGTTTTACTAGCGGGAGCTCCTACAATGAGCAGTTCTTC. It translates to CASSFTSGSSYNEQFF.

The chain links TRBV7-9 to TRBJ1-4, with D hard to call. The CDR3 is 13 amino acids. Germline-derived CDR1 and CDR2 are SEHNR and FQNEAQ (reference sequence). The germline V and J ends were trimmed by 4 bases and 2 bases, with 5 bases remaining between them. This CDR3 is CASSSDTNEKLFF. The CDR3 DNA reads TGTGCCAGCAGCTCGGACACTAATGAAAAACTGTTTTTT.

The rearrangement joins TRBV6-1 to TRBJ2-1, with 10 bases that match TRBD2. This CDR3 contains 15 residues. CDR1 and CDR2 (germline): MNHNS, SASEGT. V shed 7 bases and J 3 bases; nucleotides not matched to a gene: 6. The CDR3 DNA follows: TGTGCCAGCATCGATAAGCGGGGGGGCTACAATGAGCAGTTCTTC. Amino acid sequence: CASIDKRGGYNEQFF.

This clone has a single count. The rearrangement uses TRBV28 and TRBJ1-5; a weak D match, TRBD1 (5 bases). This CDR3 has 14 amino acids. Germline values: CDR1 MDHEN, CDR2 SYDVKM. V dropped 6 bases and J dropped 2 bases, with 11 bases sitting between them. The CDR3 DNA follows: TGTGCCAGCAGCGAGTGGGGCGGCAATCAGCCCCAGCATTTT. Translation gives CASSEWGGNQPQHF.

J is TRBJ2-7 and V is TRBV6-4; possibly TRBD2 for D (5 bases). Germline CDR1 and CDR2: MRHNA and SNTAGT. Trimming cost V 2 bases and J 3 bases, with 11 bases left between them. The CDR3 has 14 residues. CDR3 amino acids: CASSDRGSFYEQYF. The CDR3 coding sequence is TGTGCCAGCAGTGACCGAGGGTCCTTCTACGAGCAGTACTTC.

The chain uses TRBV4-2 and TRBJ1-2; the D is unclear. The length of the CDR3 is 12 residues. Trimming took 5 bases from V and 4 from J, leaving 8 bases between them. Germline V lookup: CDR1 LGHNA, CDR2 YNFKEQ. This chain's CDR3 is CASSLGTYGYTF. For the CDR3, the DNA is TGTGCCAGCAGCTTAGGCACCTATGGCTACACCTTC.

V usage is TRBV19 and J usage is TRBJ2-7; D may correspond to TRBD1 or TRBD2 (5 bases each). Germline V CDR1 and CDR2: LNHDA, SQIVND (reference sequence). The ends were cut back, 3 bases at V and 6 bases at J, with 12 bases in the middle. This CDR3 spans 13 amino acids. The CDR3 spells CASSILGAGEQYF. CDR3 bases: TGTGCCAGTAGTATTTTAGGGGCGGGCGAGCAGTACTTC.

The CDR3 is CASSLEVGSYNEQFF. The CDR3 DNA reads as TGTGCCAGCAGCTTAGAGGTGGGTTCCTACAATGAGCAGTTCTTC. This chain joins TRBV7-6 and TRBJ2-1; D not resolved. V shed 1 base and J shed 1 base, with 8 bases lying between them. The CDR3 runs to 15 residues. Germline-derived CDR1 and CDR2 are SGHVS and FNYEAQ.

The rearrangement joins TRBV12-5 to TRBJ2-2; no clear D gene. The germline V gene has CDR1 LGHNT and CDR2 FRNRAP. The CDR3 covers 16 residues. Trimming left V 5 bases short and J 2 bases short, with 15 bases between. CDR3: CASGQQTTLNTGELFF. CDR3 nucleotide sequence: TGTGCTAGTGGTCAACAAACGACACTAAACACCGGGGAGCTGTTTTTT.

The gene calls are TRBV9 and TRBJ2-3; D is undetermined. The germline V gene has CDR1 SGDLS and CDR2 YYNGEE. The CDR3 contains 14 residues. Trimming removed 0 bases from V and 2 bases from J, with 7 bases in between. The CDR3 coding sequence is TGTGCCAGCAGCGTAGGGCCGATCACAGATACGCAGTATTTT. Translating it yields CASSVGPITDTQYF.

This clone was observed at least ten times. This chain connects TRBV11-2 to TRBJ2-1; D not resolved. The CDR3 is made up of 12 amino acids. The germline V and J ends were trimmed by 2 bases and 10 bases, with 9 bases remaining between them. Germline CDR1 is SGHAT and CDR2 is FQNNGV. The CDR3 DNA reads TGTGCCAGCAGCTTAATATCCACCGAGCAGTTCTTC. It translates to CASSLISTEQFF.

The chain couples TRBV7-9 to TRBJ1-1; D possibly corresponds to TRBD1 (6 bases). The CDR3 loop spans 14 amino acids. CDR1 and CDR2 (germline): SEHNR, FQNEAQ (reference sequence). Trimming stripped 5 bases from V and 5 bases from J, with 15 bases between. CDR3 sequence: CASSPILGGTEAFF. DNA of the CDR3: TGTGCCAGCAGCCCGATTCTAGGGGGAACTGAAGCTTTCTTT.

The chain uses TRBV5-4 and TRBJ2-1; D possibly matches TRBD1 or TRBD2 (5 bases each). Germline V CDR1 and CDR2: SGHNT, YYREEE (reference sequence). The V end lost 6 bases, the J end lost 5 bases, and 12 bases lay between the germline ends. The CDR3 extends over 13 amino acids. For the CDR3, the DNA is TGTGCCAGCACCCGGGGCGGAAACAATGAGCAGTTCTTC. Translation gives CASTRGGNNEQFF. The variable domain in full, completed from reference TRBV5-4 and TRBJ2-1, reads ETGVTQSPTHLIKTRGQQVTLRCSSQSGHNTVSWYQQALGQGPQFIFQYYREEENGRGNFPPRFSGLQFPNYSSELNVNALELDDSALYLCASTRGGNNEQFFGPGTRLTVL.

Only a few counts were recorded for this clone. This sequence joins TRBV19 and TRBJ2-1, with unresolved D. CDR1 LNHDA and CDR2 SQIVND come from the germline V gene (reference sequence). This CDR3 contains 17 residues. With 4 bases removed from V and 8 bases from J, the gap between germline ends came to 24 bases. CDR3 sequence reads: CASSTSYPGPSGHEQFF. The CDR3, as DNA: TGTGCCAGTAGTACCTCCTACCCTGGGCCCTCCGGGCATGAGCAGTTCTTC. Together with reference TRBV19 and TRBJ2-1, the CDR3 gives the full variable domain: DGGITQSPKYLFRKEGQNVTLSCEQNLNHDAMYWYRQDPGQGLRLIYYSQIVNDFQKGDIAEGYSVSREKKESFPLTVTSAQKNPTAFYLCASSTSYPGPSGHEQFFGPGTRLTVL.